Each of the 28 T cell receptor beta chains below was sequenced from the same sample in a study of blood T cells in healthy people across ages. Combining a sample-barcoded 5' primer with a J-beta primer mix, a second PCR ran for 7 to 11 cycles. One entry per CDR3 protein results from TCRdb running MiXCR on the 5' RACE reads. The sample consists of around 700,000 distinct CDR3 sequences, just under 25% of them appearing once. These data also formed part of another study, on T cells of mothers and their children.

The material sequenced was blood. These receptor sequences come from a boy younger than 18 in good health.

This clonotype was recorded a few times. The CDR3 DNA reads TGTGCCAGCAGCTTAGGCAGTCGGATCTACGACTATGGCTACACCTTC. Translated, it gives CASSLGSRIYDYGYTF. This chain uses TRBV7-8 with TRBJ1-2; D is undetermined. Deletions cut 1 base from V and 3 bases from J, with 15 bases between. The CDR3 is made up of 16 amino acids. Germline V gene sequence: CDR1 SGHVS, CDR2 FQNEAQ.

The chain uses TRBV6-5 and TRBJ2-4; 8 bases align to TRBD1. The CDR3 has 14 amino acids. Germline CDR1 is MNHEY and CDR2 is SVGAGI. V lost 6 bases and J lost 5; bases outside the gene matches: 6. The CDR3 reads CASSRGTGENIQYF. The CDR3 coding sequence is TGTGCCAGCAGCCGAGGGACAGGAGAAAACATTCAGTACTTC.

This clonotype showed up just a few times. The chain is built from TRBV3-1 and TRBJ2-5, with D possibly TRBD2 on 5 matching bases. Germline V gene sequence: CDR1 LGHDT, CDR2 YNNKEL (reference sequence). Trimming removed 11 bases at V and 10 bases at J, with 17 bases between. This CDR3 is 11 amino acids long. The CDR3 here is CAVDLPTIQYF. DNA for the CDR3: TGTGCCGTAGATCTACCGACTATCCAGTACTTC.

The chain couples TRBV9 to TRBJ2-7; TRBD2 might be the D (6 bases). V was shortened by 3 bases and J by 0 bases, with 13 bases between the two germline ends. The CDR3 has 15 amino acids. Germline V gene sequence: CDR1 SGDLS, CDR2 YYNGEE. DNA for the CDR3: TGTGCCAGCAGCGAGGCGGGGACCTCCTCCTACGAGCAGTACTTC. Amino acid sequence: CASSEAGTSSYEQYF.

The chain is built from TRBV18 and TRBJ2-6; D is unclear. This CDR3 is built from 15 residues. V was clipped by 3 bases and J by 3 bases, with 9 bases between them. Looked up from germline, CDR1 is KGHSH and CDR2 is LQKENI. The CDR3 loop is CASSPRLVGANVLTF. DNA for the CDR3: TGTGCCAGCTCACCGCGGCTCGTTGGGGCCAACGTCCTGACTTTC.

V usage is TRBV7-8 and J usage is TRBJ2-5, with a tentative D call TRBD2 (5 bases). The DNA end is a closer match to TRBJ2-1, so the J assignment may be wrong. CDR3 length: 13 residues. The germline CDR1 and CDR2 sequences are SGHVS and FQNEAQ. The CDR3 nucleotides are TGTGCCAGCAGCAGTGGACTCAACAATGAGCAGTTCTTC. This encodes CASSSGLNNEQFF.

In its sample, this clonotype was seen once. The chain joins TRBV4-3 to TRBJ2-1, with 7 bases aligning to TRBD2. The end of the DNA fits TRBJ2-7 better, so the J call may be wrong. Germline assignment: CDR1 LGHNA and CDR2 YSLEER. The CDR3 has 15 amino acids. In DNA form, the CDR3 reads TGCGCCAGCAGCCAAGTAACGGGGGGATCCTACGAGCAGTACTTC. Protein sequence: CASSQVTGGSYEQYF.

This clonotype appeared a few times. V gene TRBV9 combines with J gene TRBJ2-5; 7 bases are a match to TRBD2. Matching the DNA end better, TRBJ2-7 makes the J call doubtful. CDR3 length equals 14 residues. Germline CDR1 and CDR2: SGDLS and YYNGEE. The CDR3 DNA sequence: TGTGCCAGCAGCGTAGCGGGAGGCACCTACGAGCAGTACTTC. Translation gives CASSVAGGTYEQYF.

This clonotype occurred a few times. The chain has TRBV24-1 and TRBJ1-2; D gene uncertain. Trimming cost V 1 base and J 10 bases, with 6 bases left between them. This CDR3 has 11 amino acids. Per germline, CDR1 KGHDR and CDR2 SFDVKD. Here the CDR3 DNA reads TGTGCCACCAGTGATTTCCAGGTCTACACCTTC. Translating it yields CATSDFQVYTF.

This clonotype has only one observation. The rearrangement uses TRBV10-2 and TRBJ1-1, with 7 bases matching TRBD1. The V gene's germline CDR1 is WSHSY and CDR2 SAAADI. CDR3 size: 12 residues. J gave up 8 bases and V 6 bases, and 6 bases lay outside the gene matches. CDR3 coding DNA: TGCGCCAGCAGACAGGGGTCGGAGGAAGCTTTCTTT. This encodes CASRQGSEEAFF.

CDR3 DNA: TGCGCCAGCAGCCCAGGTTCGGGTGAAAAACTGTTTTTT. This codes for CASSPGSGEKLFF. V and J are TRBV5-1 and TRBJ1-4; D unresolved. V was trimmed by 4 bases and J by 7 bases, leaving 11 bases between them. Per germline, CDR1 SGHRS and CDR2 YFSETQ. The CDR3 spans 13 residues.

This rearrangement joins TRBV19 to TRBJ1-6, with D unclear. Germline V gene sequence: CDR1 LNHDA, CDR2 SQIVND (reference sequence). V was clipped by 1 base and J by 7 bases, with 2 bases between them. CDR3 size: 12 residues. The CDR3 here is CASSIVNSPLHF. For the CDR3, the DNA is TGTGCCAGTAGTATAGTAAATTCACCCCTCCACTTT.

This clonotype was recorded a few times. The V call is TRBV5-1, the J call TRBJ1-2; 9 bases are a match to TRBD1. Germline V gives CDR1 SGHRS, CDR2 YFSETQ. V dropped 3 bases and J dropped 8; count of bases not matched to a gene: 8. CDR3 size: 14 residues. This CDR3 is CASSSGTGPWGYTF. In nucleotides, the CDR3 is TGCGCCAGCAGCTCCGGGACAGGGCCTTGGGGCTACACCTTC.

This clonotype occurred a few times. The chain uses TRBV20-1 and TRBJ1-3; TRBD1 agrees at 11 bases. Germline-derived CDR1 and CDR2 are DFQATT and SNEGSKA (reference sequence). CDR3 length: 15 amino acids. Losses at the gene ends were 4 bases for V and 3 bases for J; bases not matched to a gene: 5. The CDR3 sequence is CSAIPGQGDGNTIYF. For the CDR3, the DNA is TGCAGTGCTATTCCGGGACAGGGGGATGGAAACACCATATATTTT.

V and J are TRBV6-5 and TRBJ2-7, with TRBD1 matching over 9 bases. The CDR3 loop spans 16 amino acids. Germline trimming cut 5 bases from V and 3 bases from J; bases unmatched to any gene: 11. The germline CDR1 and CDR2 sequences are MNHEY and SVGAGI. The CDR3 coding sequence is TGTGCCAGCAGTCACCAAGGGACAGGGTCAGGCTACGAGCAGTACTTC. Translated, it gives CASSHQGTGSGYEQYF.

The chain carries TRBV11-3 and TRBJ2-2, with D possibly TRBD2 on 5 matching bases. The germline V gene encodes CDR1 SGHNT and CDR2 YENEEA. This CDR3 comprises 14 residues. Trimming cost V 1 base and J 8 bases, with 11 bases left between them. CDR3 in DNA: TGTGCCAGCAGCTTAGCTCCCGGGGTAGGGGAGCTGTTTTTT. Translated: CASSLAPGVGELFF.

CDR3 sequence reads: CSVNRQGGTEAFF. CDR3 DNA sequence: TGCAGCGTTAATCGACAGGGAGGCACTGAAGCTTTCTTT. This chain links TRBV29-1 with TRBJ1-1; 7 positions agree with TRBD1. The J segment lost 4 bases and the V segment lost 5 bases, leaving 7 bases of the junction unmatched. Germline V gene sequence: CDR1 SQVTM, CDR2 ANQGSEA. The CDR3 is 13 amino acids.

Only a few counts were recorded for this clonotype. The J gene is TRBJ1-4, the V gene TRBV28; D may be TRBD1 (5 bases). This CDR3 is built from 16 residues. From germline, CDR1 is MDHEN and CDR2 SYDVKM. Trimming shortened V by 5 bases and J by 8 bases, and 21 bases separated the two germline ends. The CDR3, as DNA: TGTGCCAGCAGTACCCAAGGGGCAGGGAAGAAAGAAAAACTGTTTTTT. Its protein product is CASSTQGAGKKEKLFF. The full variable domain, with the rest looked up from reference TRBV28 and TRBJ1-4, is DVKVTQSSRYLVKRTGEKVFLECVQDMDHENMFWYRQDPGLGLRLIYFSYDVKMKEKGDIPEGYSVSREKKERFSLILESASTNQTSMYLCASSTQGAGKKEKLFFGSGTQLSVL.

V usage is TRBV5-6 and J usage is TRBJ2-7; D possibly uses TRBD1 or TRBD2 (5 bases each). V lost 3 bases to trimming and J lost 6 bases, with 10 bases between them. The CDR3 is made up of 12 amino acids. Germline V gene lookup returns CDR1 SGHDT and CDR2 YYEEEE. For the CDR3, the DNA is TGTGCCAGCAGCTGGGGGACGGTCGAGCAGTACTTC. Translation: CASSWGTVEQYF.

V is TRBV7-3 and J is TRBJ2-1; 8 nucleotides align to TRBD2. V was pared by 5 bases and J by 9 bases, with 12 bases of the junction left unmatched. This CDR3 comprises 15 residues. CDR1 is SGHTA and CDR2 is FQGTGA in the germline V gene. In DNA, the CDR3 is TGTGCCAGCAGCCAAACGGGACTAGTGGGGAGTGAGCAGTTCTTC. Its translation is CASSQTGLVGSEQFF. Full variable domain (outside the CDR3, taken from reference TRBV7-3 and TRBJ2-1): GAGVSQTPSNKVTEKGKYVELRCDPISGHTALYWYRQSLGQGPEFLIYFQGTGAADDSGLPNDRFFAVRPEGSVSTLKIQRTERGDSAVYLCASSQTGLVGSEQFFGPGTRLTVL.

This clonotype has a handful of counts. The J gene is TRBJ2-7, the V gene TRBV4-2, with D unresolved. V was shortened by 1 base and J by 6 bases, with 10 bases between the two germline ends. The CDR3 spans 13 residues. Germline V CDR1 and CDR2: LGHNA, YNFKEQ. The CDR3 sequence is CASSQVEFPEQYF. As DNA, the CDR3 is TGTGCCAGCAGCCAAGTTGAGTTTCCCGAGCAGTACTTC.

This clonotype was observed a handful of times. The chain carries TRBV29-1 and TRBJ2-1, with 9 bases identical to TRBD2. TRBJ2-7 matches the DNA end more closely, so the J call is doubtful. The length of the CDR3 is 13 residues. The germline CDR1 and CDR2 sequences are SQVTM and ANQGSEA. CDR3 coding DNA: TGCAGCGTGGACCCCGGCGGGGGGGACGAGCAGTACTTC. This translates into CSVDPGGGDEQYF.

The chain is built from TRBV7-3 and TRBJ2-6; D gene unclear. Germline CDR1 reads SGHTA; CDR2 reads FQGTGA. V was pared by 5 bases and J by 0 bases, with 11 bases between. The CDR3 totals 16 residues. For the CDR3, the DNA is TGTGCCAGCAGCCCCATGGGCCTCTCTGGGGCCAACGTCCTGACTTTC. This gives the protein CASSPMGLSGANVLTF. Full variable domain (outside the CDR3, taken from reference TRBV7-3 and TRBJ2-6): GAGVSQTPSNKVTEKGKYVELRCDPISGHTALYWYRQSLGQGPEFLIYFQGTGAADDSGLPNDRFFAVRPEGSVSTLKIQRTERGDSAVYLCASSPMGLSGANVLTFGAGSRLTVL.

The V gene is TRBV6-6, the J gene TRBJ1-2; a weak D match, TRBD1 (6 bases). V was pared by 2 bases and J by 7 bases, with 11 bases between. CDR3 length equals 13 residues. Germline lookup yields CDR1 MNHNY and CDR2 SVGAGI (reference sequence). The CDR3 nucleotides are TGTGCCAGCAGTTACCCAGGGGCGCTTGGCTACACCTTC. Encoded protein: CASSYPGALGYTF.

Written as DNA, the CDR3 is TGTGCCAGCGGTATTCGGGGCCTGAACACTGAAGCTTTCTTT. As protein: CASGIRGLNTEAFF. The J gene is TRBJ1-1, the V gene TRBV12-3 or TRBV12-4, with TRBD1 as a possible D gene (5 bases). V dropped 8 bases and J dropped 0 bases, with 13 bases sitting between them. The CDR3 consists of 14 residues.

This clonotype was detected only a few times. The chain couples TRBV29-1 to TRBJ2-5, with 8 bases aligning to TRBD1. The better agreement between TRBJ2-7 and the DNA end casts doubt on the J call. The CDR3 sequence is 15 residues long. The germline V gene encodes CDR1 SQVTM and CDR2 ANQGSEA. In DNA form, the CDR3 reads TGCAGCGTTGAAGATCCGGACAGGGAAGGCTACGAGCAGTACTTC. It specifies CSVEDPDREGYEQYF.

This clonotype was seen more than once but under ten times. The V call is TRBV20-1, the J call TRBJ1-2, with unresolved D. The germline gives CDR1 DFQATT, CDR2 SNEGSKA (reference sequence). V was shortened by 3 bases and J by 1 base, with 12 bases between the two germline ends. The CDR3 contains 14 residues. The CDR3 region has the DNA TGCAGTGCTAGTCCTGGGAGCATTAACTATGGCTACACCTTC. It yields the protein CSASPGSINYGYTF.

This rearrangement joins TRBV20-1 to TRBJ1-2, with 8 bases that match TRBD1. The junction had 7 bases not matched to a gene; V was cut back by 7 bases and J by 3 bases. Germline values: CDR1 DFQATT, CDR2 SNEGSKA (reference sequence). CDR3 length: 13 residues. CDR3 nucleotides: TGCAGTGTTCTAACAGGGGGGGACTATGGCTACACCTTC. It codes for CSVLTGGDYGYTF.